This is a list of T cell receptor beta chains from one sample in a study of identical twins. MiXCR, run by TCRdb on the 5' RACE reads, gives a single entry per CDR3 protein. The sample lists under 900,000 distinct CDR3 sequences, approximately 13% occurring once. These data were likewise used in another study, on yellow fever vaccine responses in identical twins.

The sample taken for sequencing was PBMCs. The receptors were gathered from a woman aged 18-30 years in good health. Both conserved end residues are part of each CDR3. A D gene is named only where the DNA matches it firmly. Size is stated for part of the rows, as once, few or many counts, or as a class when the clone is expanded.

j_call | v_call | clone_size | d_call | cdr3_aa | cdr3_nt
TRBJ2-5 | TRBV4-1 | many | - | CASSRGAQETQYF | TGCGCCAGCAGTAGGGGAGCCCAAGAGACCCAGTACTTC
TRBJ2-3 | TRBV12-3/TRBV12-4 | many | TRBD1 | CASSRPPGGRTDTQYF | TGTGCCAGCAGTCGCCCCCCAGGGGGCCGAACAGATACGCAGTATTTT
TRBJ2-1 | TRBV28 | - | - | CASSLVGAEHEQFF | TGTGCCAGCAGTTTAGTTGGGGCTGAACATGAGCAGTTCTTC
TRBJ1-6 | TRBV4-1 | - | TRBD1 | CASSRQGAGSPLHF | TGCGCCAGCAGCCGACAGGGGGCGGGTTCACCCCTCCACTTT
TRBJ1-1 | TRBV25-1 | - | - | CASSWGSTMAFF | TGTGCCAGCAGTTGGGGCTCCACGATGGCTTTCTTT
TRBJ2-7 | TRBV3-1 | few | TRBD1 | CASSNRDSSSYEQYF | TGTGCCAGCAGCAACCGGGACAGCAGCTCCTACGAGCAGTACTTC
TRBJ1-5 | TRBV2 | few | TRBD1 | CASSAWGTESSNQPQHF | TGTGCCAGCAGCGCCTGGGGGACAGAGAGTAGCAATCAGCCCCAGCATTTT
TRBJ2-3 | TRBV10-3 | - | TRBD2 | CAIRVAGPLLTDTQYF | TGTGCCATCAGGGTAGCGGGCCCCCTTCTTACAGATACGCAGTATTTT
TRBJ2-2 | TRBV28 | few | - | CASGRGRTGELFF | TGTGCCAGCGGCAGGGGTAGGACCGGGGAGCTGTTTTTT
TRBJ2-5 | TRBV9 | - | - | CASSVGGIGTQYF | TGTGCCAGCAGCGTAGGGGGAATCGGGACCCAGTACTTC
TRBJ2-7 | TRBV10-3 | - | TRBD2 | CAISGLAGDHEQYF | TGTGCCATCAGTGGCCTAGCGGGAGATCACGAGCAGTACTTC
TRBJ2-7 | TRBV5-1 | - | - | CASSRLGGSTYEQYF | TGCGCCAGCAGCCGACTAGGGGGGAGCACCTACGAGCAGTACTTC
TRBJ2-2 | TRBV7-9 | - | - | CASSLGTRTITGELFF | TGTGCCAGCAGCTTAGGGACGCGCACGATCACCGGGGAGCTGTTTTTT
TRBJ1-1 | TRBV3-1 | - | - | CASSNRLNTEAFF | TGTGCCAGCAGCAACAGGCTGAACACTGAAGCTTTCTTT
TRBJ2-5 | TRBV7-7 | - | - | CASSLASPGETQYF | TGTGCCAGCAGCTTAGCGTCGCCGGGAGAGACCCAGTACTTC
TRBJ2-7 | TRBV5-1 | - | TRBD2 | CASSYSGFFYEQYF | TGCGCCAGCAGCTATAGCGGGTTTTTCTACGAGCAGTACTTC
TRBJ2-1 | TRBV20-1 | - | TRBD2 | CSARPTSGGARGNNEQFF | TGCAGTGCTAGACCCACTAGCGGGGGGGCGAGGGGCAACAATGAGCAGTTCTTC
TRBJ1-5 | TRBV21-1 | few | - | CASSPGGSPQPQHF | TGTGCCAGCAGCCCCGGGGGCAGCCCGCAGCCCCAGCATTTT
TRBJ2-2 | TRBV5-1 | many | TRBD2 | CASSLVPRGDTGELFF | TGCGCCAGCAGCTTGGTTCCGCGGGGGGACACCGGGGAGCTGTTTTTT
TRBJ2-2 | TRBV6-1 | - | - | CASRRGTTNTGELFF | TGTGCCAGCAGAAGGGGGACTACCAACACCGGGGAGCTGTTTTTT
TRBJ2-1 | TRBV3-1 | - | TRBD2 | CASSQTSGIYNEQFF | TGTGCCAGCAGCCAAACTAGCGGGATATACAATGAGCAGTTCTTC
TRBJ2-5 | TRBV4-1 | - | TRBD2 | CASSQGETSGSRETQYF | TGCGCCAGCAGCCAGGGTGAAACTAGCGGGAGTCGGGAGACCCAGTACTTC
TRBJ1-2 | TRBV16 | - | TRBD1 | CASSHNRGLNYGYTF | TGTGCCAGCAGCCACAACAGGGGCCTTAACTATGGCTACACCTTC
TRBJ2-7 | TRBV12-3/TRBV12-4 | - | - | CASSLAVGEQYF | TGTGCCAGCAGTTTAGCGGTTGGCGAGCAGTACTTC
TRBJ1-1 | TRBV12-3/TRBV12-4 | many | - | CASSLGPEAGGTEAFF | TGTGCCAGCAGTTTAGGTCCAGAGGCGGGGGGCACTGAAGCTTTCTTT
TRBJ2-2 | TRBV11-2 | many | - | CASSLKGAREVNTGELFF | TGTGCCAGCAGCTTAAAGGGAGCGAGGGAGGTTAACACCGGGGAGCTGTTTTTT
TRBJ2-7 | TRBV5-1 | - | TRBD1 | CASSLQGVKYEQYF | TGCGCCAGCAGCTTGCAGGGGGTTAAGTACGAGCAGTACTTC
TRBJ2-7 | TRBV20-1 | - | - | CSARERLRGDYEQYF | TGCAGTGCTAGAGAAAGGCTTAGGGGGGACTACGAGCAGTACTTC
TRBJ2-2 | TRBV7-9 | - | - | CASPEGDENTGELFF | TGTGCCAGCCCGGAAGGGGACGAGAACACCGGGGAGCTGTTTTTT
TRBJ2-7 | TRBV10-3 | - | TRBD2 | CAIRGLAAYEQYF | TGTGCCATCAGGGGACTAGCGGCCTACGAGCAGTACTTC
TRBJ2-1 | TRBV5-5 | - | TRBD1 | CASSLTGQGVQFF | TGTGCCAGCAGCTTGACGGGACAGGGGGTGCAGTTCTTC
TRBJ1-1 | TRBV11-2 | few | - | CASSLLQLYNTEAFF | TGTGCCAGCAGCCTCCTACAGCTGTATAACACTGAAGCTTTCTTT
TRBJ1-2 | TRBV24-1 | - | TRBD1 | CATSDRDRGHGYTF | TGTGCCACCAGTGATAGAGACAGGGGGCATGGCTACACCTTC
TRBJ2-1 | TRBV7-6 | - | TRBD2 | CASSSKPGGAVNEQFF | TGTGCCAGCAGCTCCAAACCCGGGGGGGCTGTCAATGAGCAGTTCTTC
TRBJ2-1 | TRBV27 | few | - | CASSSFGQGNYNEQFF | TGTGCCAGCAGTTCTTTCGGTCAAGGGAACTACAATGAGCAGTTCTTC
TRBJ2-3 | TRBV12-3/TRBV12-4 | few | TRBD2 | CASSPSSSGTLITDTQYF | TGTGCCAGCAGTCCCAGTTCTAGCGGGACCCTGATCACAGATACGCAGTATTTT
TRBJ2-3 | TRBV7-9 | - | - | CGVDRGTDTQYF | TGTGGGGTAGACCGGGGAACAGATACGCAGTATTTT
TRBJ2-7 | TRBV3-1 | - | - | CASSQHAAGPQGEQYF | TGTGCCAGCAGCCAACATGCGGCGGGCCCCCAGGGCGAGCAGTACTTC
TRBJ2-3 | TRBV7-8 | - | TRBD1 | CASSTGQGFTDTQYF | TGTGCCAGCAGCACCGGACAGGGGTTTACAGATACGCAGTATTTT
TRBJ1-1 | TRBV2 | many | TRBD1 | CASSIRQGETEAFF | TGTGCCAGCAGTATCAGACAGGGCGAGACTGAAGCTTTCTTT
TRBJ1-5 | TRBV20-1 | few | - | CSARVPRGPNQPQHF | TGCAGTGCTAGGGTCCCCCGCGGGCCCAATCAGCCCCAGCATTTT
TRBJ2-3 | TRBV6-5 | few | - | CASRSYTDTQYF | TGTGCCAGCAGGTCTTACACAGATACGCAGTATTTT
TRBJ2-2 | TRBV4-2 | - | TRBD2 | CASSQVSRGGNTGELFF | TGTGCCAGCAGCCAAGTTTCGCGGGGGGGGAACACCGGGGAGCTGTTTTTT
TRBJ2-1 | TRBV12-3/TRBV12-4 | - | TRBD2 | CASRTSGSANEQFF | TGTGCCAGCAGGACAAGCGGGAGTGCCAATGAGCAGTTCTTC
TRBJ2-5 | TRBV29-1 | - | - | CSVETGTFQETPYF | TGCAGCGTAGAAACAGGGACCTTCCAAGAGACCCCGTACTTC
TRBJ2-2 | TRBV29-1 | few | - | CSVEEGNTGELFF | TGCAGCGTTGAAGAGGGGAACACCGGGGAGCTGTTTTTT
TRBJ2-1 | TRBV6-5 | few | TRBD2 | CASSFSPASGGSYNEQFF | TGTGCCAGCAGTTTCTCCCCGGCTAGCGGGGGCTCCTACAATGAGCAGTTCTTC
TRBJ2-2 | TRBV7-9 | few | TRBD2 | CASSYSSGAGELFF | TGTGCCAGCAGCTACTCAAGCGGGGCCGGGGAGCTGTTTTTT